The rows below give T cell receptor beta chains drawn from one sample of a study of beta chain features in type 1 diabetes. Clones were sequenced by immunoSEQ multiplex PCR, and TCRdb holds only the in-frame ones, with some missing. The profile shows around 150,000 clones, about 9% of them singletons. The material sequenced was central memory CD4+ T cells from blood. Every receptor here comes from a woman in her thirties with type 1 diabetes. The CDR3 runs from the conserved cysteine through the conserved F or W. D genes are given only for firm matches. Expanded clones are given a class, and other clones once, few, many or no size at all.

d_gene: TRBD2; abundance: few; j_gene: TRBJ2-7; v_gene: TRBV28; CDR3aa: CASSPTSGNSYEQYF; CDR3nt: TGTGCCAGCAGCCCGACTAGCGGGAACTCCTACGAGCAGTACTTC
d_gene: -; abundance: -; j_gene: TRBJ1-4; v_gene: TRBV2; CDR3aa: CASSTTGSKLFF; CDR3nt: TGTGCCAGCAGCACGACAGGTTCAAAACTGTTTTTT
d_gene: TRBD1; abundance: -; j_gene: TRBJ2-6; v_gene: TRBV5-1; CDR3aa: CASSGGQGASTGGANVLTF; CDR3nt: TGCGCCAGCAGCGGGGGACAGGGGGCGTCTACTGGAGGGGCCAACGTCCTGACTTTC
d_gene: -; abundance: -; j_gene: TRBJ2-3; v_gene: TRBV29-1; CDR3aa: CSVEVSTSSLVYF; CDR3nt: TGCAGCGTTGAAGTCTCGACCTCTAGTCTTGTCTATTTT
d_gene: -; abundance: few; j_gene: TRBJ1-2; v_gene: TRBV30; CDR3aa: CAWSAPRRGANYGYTF; CDR3nt: TGTGCCTGGAGTGCCCCTAGGAGGGGAGCAAACTATGGCTACACCTTC
d_gene: -; abundance: few; j_gene: TRBJ1-2; v_gene: TRBV18; CDR3aa: CASSPGRDNYGYTF; CDR3nt: TGTGCCAGCTCACCAGGCAGGGATAACTATGGCTACACCTTC
d_gene: -; abundance: few; j_gene: TRBJ1-1; v_gene: TRBV6-1; CDR3aa: CASSVQTMNTEAFF; CDR3nt: TGTGCCAGCAGTGTGCAAACTATGAACACTGAAGCTTTCTTT
d_gene: -; abundance: -; j_gene: TRBJ2-6; v_gene: TRBV6-5; CDR3aa: CASTGTPGANVLTF; CDR3nt: TGTGCCAGTACGGGGACTCCTGGGGCCAACGTCCTGACTTTC
d_gene: -; abundance: few; j_gene: TRBJ1-1; v_gene: TRBV29-1; CDR3aa: CSGGIEAFF; CDR3nt: TGCAGCGGAGGAATTGAAGCTTTCTTT
d_gene: TRBD1; abundance: -; j_gene: TRBJ1-2; v_gene: TRBV11-2; CDR3aa: CASSLDSGTGPYGYTF; CDR3nt: TGTGCCAGCAGCTTAGATAGCGGGACAGGGCCCTATGGCTACACCTTC
d_gene: TRBD2; abundance: few; j_gene: TRBJ2-7; v_gene: TRBV13; CDR3aa: CASSSSLAGRADEQYF; CDR3nt: TGTGCCAGCAGCTCTTCCCTAGCGGGGAGGGCGGACGAGCAGTACTTC
d_gene: TRBD2; abundance: -; j_gene: TRBJ2-1; v_gene: TRBV10-3; CDR3aa: CAISENTGGHSYNEQFF; CDR3nt: TGTGCCATCAGTGAGAACACGGGAGGGCACTCCTACAATGAGCAGTTCTTC
d_gene: TRBD2; abundance: few; j_gene: TRBJ2-1; v_gene: TRBV5-1; CDR3aa: CASSSITGPPGGEQFF; CDR3nt: TGCGCCAGCAGCTCAATTACAGGCCCCCCGGGGGGTGAGCAGTTCTTC
d_gene: TRBD1; abundance: few; j_gene: TRBJ2-7; v_gene: TRBV11-2; CDR3aa: CASSSPGQGNEQYF; CDR3nt: TGTGCCAGCAGCTCTCCGGGACAGGGGAACGAGCAGTACTTC
d_gene: TRBD2; abundance: -; j_gene: TRBJ2-7; v_gene: TRBV6-5; CDR3aa: CASRPGLAGYEQYF; CDR3nt: TGTGCCAGCAGACCGGGACTAGCGGGTTACGAGCAGTACTTC
d_gene: -; abundance: few; j_gene: TRBJ2-5; v_gene: TRBV4-2; CDR3aa: CASSQVFGPQETQYF; CDR3nt: TGTGCCAGCAGCCAAGTATTTGGCCCTCAGGAGACCCAGTACTTC
d_gene: TRBD1; abundance: few; j_gene: TRBJ1-2; v_gene: TRBV27; CDR3aa: CASSLRQGRDGYTF; CDR3nt: TGTGCCAGCAGCCTGAGACAGGGTCGGGATGGCTACACCTTC
d_gene: TRBD1; abundance: -; j_gene: TRBJ1-1; v_gene: TRBV2; CDR3aa: CASKGTGGITEAFF; CDR3nt: TGTGCCAGCAAGGGGACAGGGGGCATCACTGAAGCTTTCTTT
d_gene: TRBD1; abundance: few; j_gene: TRBJ1-2; v_gene: TRBV28; CDR3aa: CASSPIHRGRGRGYTF; CDR3nt: TGTGCCAGCAGCCCAATTCACAGGGGCCGCGGGCGAGGCTACACCTTC
d_gene: -; abundance: -; j_gene: TRBJ2-1; v_gene: TRBV9; CDR3aa: CASSTGTYNEQFF; CDR3nt: TGTGCCAGCAGCACCGGGACTTACAATGAGCAGTTCTTC
d_gene: -; abundance: few; j_gene: TRBJ1-4; v_gene: TRBV19; CDR3aa: CASSTTGVNEKLFF; CDR3nt: TGTGCCAGTAGTACTACGGGGGTTAATGAAAAACTGTTTTTT
d_gene: -; abundance: few; j_gene: TRBJ2-5; v_gene: TRBV7-8; CDR3aa: CASSTNTETQYF; CDR3nt: TGTGCCAGCAGCACTAATACAGAGACCCAGTACTTC